This T cell receptor beta chain came from a study of early T cells in non-severe SARS-CoV-2 infection. About the study: Sequencing of bulk RNA from unsorted whole blood was done, without chain pairing.

Germline V gene data show CDR1 as LGHNT and CDR2 as FRNRAP. V shed 4 bases and J 4 bases; nucleotides not matched to a gene: 8. The CDR3 totals 15 residues. This clonotype was detected only a few times. Its antigen is currently unknown. In the library, individual cDNA molecules carried attached unique molecular identifiers. Each CDR3 protein is one row after TCRdb ran MiXCR on the 5' RACE reads. Of 35,000 to 40,000 distinct CDR3 sequences listed, about 5.3% were seen once; the top ten hold about 26%. Study-level findings and limits: Matches to VDJdb favored anti-spike CD8 responses and missed private and CD4 specificities.

V gene TRBV12-5 combines with J gene TRBJ1-1; 8 positions match TRBD1. The material sequenced was whole blood. This sequence originates from an adult who was a healthcare worker with PCR-confirmed SARS-CoV-2 infection or an uninfected control (not recorded which). For the CDR3, the DNA is TGTGCTAGTGGTTCAGGGGGCCCAGGGAGCACTGAAGCTTTCTTT. Residues: CASGSGGPGSTEAFF. The complete variable domain, with remaining parts taken from reference TRBV12-5 and TRBJ1-1, reads DARVTQTPRHKVTEMGQEVTMRCQPILGHNTVFWYRQTMMQGLELLAYFRNRAPLDDSGMPKDRFSAEMPDATLATLKIQPSEPRDSAVYFCASGSGGPGSTEAFFGQGTRLTVV.